The rows below give T cell receptor beta chains drawn from one sample of a study of T cells in Graves' hyperthyroidism and ophthalmopathy. TCRdb analysed the multiplex PCR reads with MiXCR anew, one entry per CDR3 protein. The table lists some 690,000 distinct CDR3 sequences, 17% of them singletons. Sample: blood. The receptor set was obtained from a man aged 50-60 years with Graves' hyperthyroidism. The CDR3 runs from the conserved cysteine through the conserved F or W. Each record gives: J gene, V gene, D gene, clone size, CDR3 DNA, CDR3 protein. D genes are given only for firm matches. The listing skips clone size in some rows; elsewhere it reads once, few, many or a size class.

j_gene: TRBJ2-3; v_gene: TRBV5-1; d_gene: .; abundance: .; CDR3nt: TGCGCCAGCAGCTTGGACGGCTTGGGGGCAGATACGCAGTATTTT; CDR3aa: CASSLDGLGADTQYF
j_gene: TRBJ2-1; v_gene: TRBV4-3; d_gene: TRBD1; abundance: few; CDR3nt: TGCGCCAGCAGCCCTCTGACAGGGAATGAGCAGTTCTTC; CDR3aa: CASSPLTGNEQFF
j_gene: TRBJ2-7; v_gene: TRBV7-8; d_gene: .; abundance: many; CDR3nt: TGTGCCAGCAGCGGGGGATCCTCGAGCTCCTACGAGCAGTACTTC; CDR3aa: CASSGGSSSSYEQYF
j_gene: TRBJ2-2; v_gene: TRBV7-3; d_gene: .; abundance: few; CDR3nt: TGTGCCAGCAGCTTACTCGGCAGGGGTTCTGCCGGGGAGCTGTTTTTT; CDR3aa: CASSLLGRGSAGELFF
j_gene: TRBJ1-2; v_gene: TRBV28; d_gene: TRBD1; abundance: many; CDR3nt: TGTGCCAGCAGTTTCGACAGGGTGAACTATGGCTACACCTTC; CDR3aa: CASSFDRVNYGYTF
j_gene: TRBJ1-2; v_gene: TRBV6-1; d_gene: .; abundance: many; CDR3nt: TGTGCCAGCAGTTATAATAATGGGGACGGCGTCCGGCGCTACACCTTC; CDR3aa: CASSYNNGDGVRRYTF
j_gene: TRBJ2-3; v_gene: TRBV27; d_gene: .; abundance: few; CDR3nt: TGTGCCAGCAGTTTCCCAGGGACTGACACAGATACGCAGTATTTT; CDR3aa: CASSFPGTDTDTQYF
j_gene: TRBJ1-5; v_gene: TRBV19; d_gene: .; abundance: .; CDR3nt: TGTGCCAGTAGTGACCTTGCCACAGGACAGCGGACGCAGCCCCAGCATTTT; CDR3aa: CASSDLATGQRTQPQHF
j_gene: TRBJ2-1; v_gene: TRBV4-1; d_gene: TRBD2; abundance: few; CDR3nt: TGCGCCAGCAGCCCCAAACTAGCGGCTAGCTCCTACAATGAGCAGTTCTTC; CDR3aa: CASSPKLAASSYNEQFF
j_gene: TRBJ2-5; v_gene: TRBV24-1; d_gene: .; abundance: few; CDR3nt: TGTGCCACCAGTGATACCCGCGGGTTCCAAGAGACCCAGTACTTC; CDR3aa: CATSDTRGFQETQYF
j_gene: TRBJ1-1; v_gene: TRBV20-1; d_gene: .; abundance: .; CDR3nt: TGCAGTGCCCCAAGGTCCGTCACTGAAGCTTTCTTT; CDR3aa: CSAPRSVTEAFF
j_gene: TRBJ2-7; v_gene: TRBV12-3/TRBV12-4; d_gene: .; abundance: .; CDR3nt: TGTGCCAGCATGTTGCAGGGGAGTATGTACGAGCAGTACTTC; CDR3aa: CASMLQGSMYEQYF
j_gene: TRBJ1-6; v_gene: TRBV20-1; d_gene: .; abundance: .; CDR3nt: TGCAGTGCTAGAGAAGGACCCTATAATTCACCCCTCCACTTT; CDR3aa: CSAREGPYNSPLHF
j_gene: TRBJ2-7; v_gene: TRBV9; d_gene: TRBD2; abundance: .; CDR3nt: TGTGCCAGCAGCGTAGCGGGAGGTCGAGGGGAGCAGTACTTC; CDR3aa: CASSVAGGRGEQYF